The clone carrying this TCR beta chain was observed once. Its specificity is not known. The data belong to a study of cytomegalovirus exposure and HLA in healthy donors. Study in general: A subsequent analysis reported that the 95 to 150 validation repertoires were produced on the same platform that had also been used for the 550 to 750 first-cohort repertoires. The study's findings and limits: Researchers counted roughly 160 TCR beta chains as cytomegalovirus-associated. While the bulk of TCR sequences proved rare, some public TCRs turned up in many donors. It was reported that the classifier diagnosed cytomegalovirus status with high specificity and sensitivity in both the original and validation cohorts.

Assay used: immunoSEQ multiplex PCR; TCRdb lists only in-frame clones, some missing. Of 70,000 to 80,000 clones in the sample, around 94% were seen once. Trimming took off 4 bases at V and 1 base at J, with 14 bases between the two ends. The germline CDR1 and CDR2 sequences are SGHNT and YYREEE (reference sequence). The length of the CDR3 is 15 residues. This clonotype was obtained from a woman aged 18-29 years in good health and CMV-seropositive. What was sequenced was PBMCs. The chain has TRBV5-4 and TRBJ1-1; D is perhaps TRBD1 (6 bases). The CDR3 is CASSRPTGRNTEAFF. The CDR3, as DNA: TGTGCCAGCAGCCGTCCCACAGGGAGGAACACTGAAGCTTTCTTT.